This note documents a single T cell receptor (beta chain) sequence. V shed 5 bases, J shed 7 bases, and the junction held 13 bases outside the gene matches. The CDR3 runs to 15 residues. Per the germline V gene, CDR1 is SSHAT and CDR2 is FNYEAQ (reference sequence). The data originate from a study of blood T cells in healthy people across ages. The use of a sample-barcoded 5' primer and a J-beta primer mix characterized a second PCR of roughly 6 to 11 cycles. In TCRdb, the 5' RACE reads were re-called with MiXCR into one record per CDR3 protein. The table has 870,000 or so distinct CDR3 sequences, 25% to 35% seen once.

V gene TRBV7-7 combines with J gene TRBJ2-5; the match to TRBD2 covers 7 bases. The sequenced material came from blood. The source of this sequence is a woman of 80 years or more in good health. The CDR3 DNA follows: TGTGCCAGCAGCAAACCGGGACTATCCAAGGGGACCCAGTACTTC. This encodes CASSKPGLSKGTQYF.